The clone carrying this T cell receptor beta chain has ten or more counts. As yet, its antigen is unknown. Germline CDR1 reads SGHAT; CDR2 reads FQNNGV. The germline V and J ends were trimmed by 5 bases and 4 bases, with 8 bases remaining between them. The CDR3 spans 12 residues. The sample originates from a study of T cells in Graves' hyperthyroidism and ophthalmopathy. The study, taken as a whole, reports: Blood also contained most expanded thyroid clonotypes above 0.001. Ophthalmopathy, as predicted by the model, came a median 6.5 months after the prediction.

Amplification targeted TCR beta CDR3 regions from RNA transcripts. With the HTBI primer set, the TCR CDR3 went through a first round of RT-PCR. TCRdb passed the multiplex PCR reads through MiXCR, listing each CDR3 protein once. The repertoire has 340,000 or so distinct CDR3 sequences, roughly 15% of them found once; the top ten carry approximately 35%. The sample comprised blood. The receptor was isolated from a man younger than 40 with Graves' hyperthyroidism. V and J are TRBV11-2 and TRBJ1-2; the D is unclear. The CDR3 coding sequence is TGTGCCAGCAGCCTTTCCCCCTATGGCTACACCTTC. It is translated as CASSLSPYGYTF. The full variable domain, its missing parts supplied by reference TRBV11-2 and TRBJ1-2, is EAGVAQSPRYKIIEKRQSVAFWCNPISGHATLYWYQQILGQGPKLLIQFQNNGVVDDSQLPKDRFSAERLKGVDSTLKIQPAKLEDSAVYLCASSLSPYGYTFGSGTRLTVV.